Below, 2 T cell receptor beta chains from the same sample are listed, as sequenced in a study of T cell responses to AZD1222 COVID-19 vaccine. The table came from immunoSEQ multiplex PCR; TCRdb's copy has only in-frame clones and leaves some out. The sample contains approximately 110,000 clones, 88% of which appear only once. The sequencing here drew on peripheral blood, taken on day 0 of AZD1222 vaccination. The source of these receptors is an adult in good health.

V is TRBV4-3 and J is TRBJ2-1, with TRBD1 as a possible D gene (5 bases). V gave up 5 bases and J gave up 0 bases, with 8 bases separating them. The germline V gene encodes CDR1 LGHNA and CDR2 YSLEER. There are 14 residues in the CDR3. The CDR3 region is CASSTRVSYNEQFF. CDR3 bases: TGCGCCAGCAGCACCAGGGTCTCCTACAATGAGCAGTTCTTC.

The rearrangement links TRBV6-5 to TRBJ2-3; no clear D gene. The CDR3 sequence is 15 residues long. Germline V gene sequence: CDR1 MNHEY, CDR2 SVGAGI. Trimming removed 0 bases at V and 0 bases at J, with 7 bases between. In nucleotides, the CDR3 is TGTGCCAGCAGTTACTCCCCGGCTAGCACAGATACGCAGTATTTT. It codes for CASSYSPASTDTQYF.